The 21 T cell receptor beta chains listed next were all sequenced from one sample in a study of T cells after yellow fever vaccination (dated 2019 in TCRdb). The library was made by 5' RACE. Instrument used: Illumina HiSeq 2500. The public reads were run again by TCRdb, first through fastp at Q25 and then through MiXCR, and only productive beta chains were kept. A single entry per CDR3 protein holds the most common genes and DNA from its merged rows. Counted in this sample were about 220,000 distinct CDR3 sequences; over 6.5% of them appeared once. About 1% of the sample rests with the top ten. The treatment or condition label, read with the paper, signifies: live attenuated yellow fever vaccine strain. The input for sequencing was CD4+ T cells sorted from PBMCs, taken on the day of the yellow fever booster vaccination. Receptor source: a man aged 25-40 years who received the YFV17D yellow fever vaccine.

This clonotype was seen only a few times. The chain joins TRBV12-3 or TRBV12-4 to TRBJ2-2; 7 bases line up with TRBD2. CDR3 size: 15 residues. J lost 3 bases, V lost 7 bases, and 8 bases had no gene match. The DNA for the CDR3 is TGTGCCAGCACCCCGCGGGGACTACACACCGGGGAGCTGTTTTTT. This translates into CASTPRGLHTGELFF.

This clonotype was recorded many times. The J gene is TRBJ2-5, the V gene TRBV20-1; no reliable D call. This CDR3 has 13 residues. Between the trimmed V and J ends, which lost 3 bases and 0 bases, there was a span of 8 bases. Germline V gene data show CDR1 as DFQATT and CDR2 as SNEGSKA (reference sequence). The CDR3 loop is CSASGDYQETQYF. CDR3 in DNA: TGCAGTGCTAGTGGAGACTACCAAGAGACCCAGTACTTC.

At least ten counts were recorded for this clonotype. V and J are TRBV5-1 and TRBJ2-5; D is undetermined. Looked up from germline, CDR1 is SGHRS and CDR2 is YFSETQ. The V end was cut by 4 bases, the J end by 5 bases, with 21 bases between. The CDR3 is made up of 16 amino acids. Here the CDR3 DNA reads TGCGCCAGCAGCAACGGACGTTCCGCCCATATGGAGACCCAGTACTTC. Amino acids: CASSNGRSAHMETQYF.

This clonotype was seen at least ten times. CDR3 protein: CASRLTGSAETQYF. CDR3 nucleotides: TGTGCCAGCAGGCTGACAGGGTCAGCAGAGACCCAGTACTTC. The chain carries TRBV12-3 or TRBV12-4 and TRBJ2-5, with 7 bases identical to TRBD1. The CDR3 loop spans 14 amino acids. Trimming took 6 bases from V and 4 from J; bases not matched to a gene: 8.

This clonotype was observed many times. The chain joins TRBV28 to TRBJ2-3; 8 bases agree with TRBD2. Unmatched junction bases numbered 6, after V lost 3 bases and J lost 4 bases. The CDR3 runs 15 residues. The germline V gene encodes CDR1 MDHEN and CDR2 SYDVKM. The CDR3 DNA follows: TGTGCCAGCAGTTTTTCGGGACTAGGTGCAGATACGCAGTATTTT. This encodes CASSFSGLGADTQYF.

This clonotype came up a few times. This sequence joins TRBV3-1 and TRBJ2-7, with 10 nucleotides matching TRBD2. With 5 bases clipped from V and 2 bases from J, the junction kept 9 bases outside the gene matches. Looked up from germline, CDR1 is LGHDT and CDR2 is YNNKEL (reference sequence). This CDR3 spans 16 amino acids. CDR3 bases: TGTGCCAGCAGCTTGGCTAGCGGGAGCCACACCTACGAGCAGTACTTC. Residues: CASSLASGSHTYEQYF.

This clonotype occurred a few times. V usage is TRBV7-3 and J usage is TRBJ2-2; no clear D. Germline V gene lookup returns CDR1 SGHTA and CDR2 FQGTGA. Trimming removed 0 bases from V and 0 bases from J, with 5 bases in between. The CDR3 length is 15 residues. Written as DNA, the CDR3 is TGTGCCAGCAGCTTAACTGGGCCGAACACCGGGGAGCTGTTTTTT. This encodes CASSLTGPNTGELFF. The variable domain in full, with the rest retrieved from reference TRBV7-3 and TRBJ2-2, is GAGVSQTPSNKVTEKGKYVELRCDPISGHTALYWYRQSLGQGPEFLIYFQGTGAADDSGLPNDRFFAVRPEGSVSTLKIQRTERGDSAVYLCASSLTGPNTGELFFGEGSRLTVL.

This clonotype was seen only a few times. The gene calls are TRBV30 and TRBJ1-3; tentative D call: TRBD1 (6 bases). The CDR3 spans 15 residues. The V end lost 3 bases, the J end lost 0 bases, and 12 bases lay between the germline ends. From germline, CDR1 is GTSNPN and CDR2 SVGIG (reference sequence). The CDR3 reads CAWRPRDTSGNTIYF. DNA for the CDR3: TGTGCCTGGAGGCCCCGGGACACCTCTGGAAACACCATATATTTT.

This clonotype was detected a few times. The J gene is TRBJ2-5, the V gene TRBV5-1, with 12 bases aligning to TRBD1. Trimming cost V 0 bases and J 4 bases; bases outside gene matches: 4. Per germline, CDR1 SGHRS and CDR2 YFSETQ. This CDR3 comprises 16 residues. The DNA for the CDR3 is TGCGCCAGCAGCTTGGGGGACAGGGGGCGAGGAGAGACCCAGTACTTC. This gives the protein CASSLGDRGRGETQYF.

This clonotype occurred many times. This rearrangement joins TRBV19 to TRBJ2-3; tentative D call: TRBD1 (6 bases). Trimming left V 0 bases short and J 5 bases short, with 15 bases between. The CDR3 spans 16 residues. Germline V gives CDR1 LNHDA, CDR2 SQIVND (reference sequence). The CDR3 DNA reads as TGTGCCAGTAGTATAGATCTGCAGGGGCTCGGAGATACGCAGTATTTT. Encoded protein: CASSIDLQGLGDTQYF. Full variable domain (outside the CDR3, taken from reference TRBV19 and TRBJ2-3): DGGITQSPKYLFRKEGQNVTLSCEQNLNHDAMYWYRQDPGQGLRLIYYSQIVNDFQKGDIAEGYSVSREKKESFPLTVTSAQKNPTAFYLCASSIDLQGLGDTQYFGPGTRLTVL.

DNA of the CDR3: TGCGCCAGCAGCGAACCCGGGACCCAGTACTTC. It yields the protein CASSEPGTQYF. The chain is built from TRBV5-1 and TRBJ2-5, with D hard to call. V was cut by 4 bases and J by 7 bases, with 8 bases left in between. Germline-derived CDR1 and CDR2 are SGHRS and YFSETQ. This CDR3 spans 11 amino acids.

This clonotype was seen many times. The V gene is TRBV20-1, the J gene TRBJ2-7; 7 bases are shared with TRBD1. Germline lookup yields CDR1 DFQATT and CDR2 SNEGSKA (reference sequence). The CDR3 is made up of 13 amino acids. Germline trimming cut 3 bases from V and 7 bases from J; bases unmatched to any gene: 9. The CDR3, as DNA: TGCAGTGCTAGCCCGGGACAGCAAAGGGAGCAGTACTTC. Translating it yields CSASPGQQREQYF.

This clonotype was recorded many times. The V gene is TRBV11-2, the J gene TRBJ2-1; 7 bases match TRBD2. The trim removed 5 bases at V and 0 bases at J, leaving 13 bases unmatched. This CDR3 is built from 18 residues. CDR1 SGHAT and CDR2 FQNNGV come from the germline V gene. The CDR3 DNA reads TGTGCCAGCAGCGGTCGGCAGGACAAGCGGGGCTCCTACAATGAGCAGTTCTTC. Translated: CASSGRQDKRGSYNEQFF.

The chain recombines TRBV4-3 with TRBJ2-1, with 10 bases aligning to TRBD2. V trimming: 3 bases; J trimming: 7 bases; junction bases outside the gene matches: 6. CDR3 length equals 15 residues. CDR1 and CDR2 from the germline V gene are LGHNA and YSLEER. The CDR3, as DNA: TGCGCCAGCAGCCACGAAGCGGGAGGGCCGAATGAGCAGTTCTTC. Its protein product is CASSHEAGGPNEQFF.

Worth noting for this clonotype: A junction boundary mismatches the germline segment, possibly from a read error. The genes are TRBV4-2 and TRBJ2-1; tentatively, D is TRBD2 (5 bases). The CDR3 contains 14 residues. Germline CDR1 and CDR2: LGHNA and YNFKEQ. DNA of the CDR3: TGTGCCAGCAGCCAAGATCGGTCGGGATATGAGCTGTTCTTC. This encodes CASSQDRSGYELFF.

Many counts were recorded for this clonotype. CDR3 residues: CSAPTSGASTDTQYF. CDR3 nucleotide sequence: TGCAGTGCTCCGACTAGCGGGGCTAGCACAGATACGCAGTATTTT. The chain employs TRBV20-1 and TRBJ2-3; 11 nucleotides line up with TRBD2. V was pared by 5 bases and J by 0 bases, with 4 bases of the junction left unmatched. The CDR3 length is 15 residues. CDR1 is DFQATT and CDR2 is SNEGSKA in the germline V gene (reference sequence).

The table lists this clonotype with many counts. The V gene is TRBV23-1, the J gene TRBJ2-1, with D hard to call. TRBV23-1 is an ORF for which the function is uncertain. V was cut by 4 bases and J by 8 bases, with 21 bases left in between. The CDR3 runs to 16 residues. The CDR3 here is CASSPSSTSSSDEQFF. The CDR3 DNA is TGCGCCAGCAGTCCCTCCTCAACCTCTTCCAGCGATGAGCAGTTCTTC.

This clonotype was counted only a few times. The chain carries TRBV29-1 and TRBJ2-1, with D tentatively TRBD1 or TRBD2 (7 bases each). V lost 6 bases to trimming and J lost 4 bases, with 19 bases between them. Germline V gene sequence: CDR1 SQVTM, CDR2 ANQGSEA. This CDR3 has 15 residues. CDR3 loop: CSVELQGRGYNEQFF. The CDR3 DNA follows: TGCAGCGTGGAATTACAGGGGAGGGGATACAATGAGCAGTTCTTC.

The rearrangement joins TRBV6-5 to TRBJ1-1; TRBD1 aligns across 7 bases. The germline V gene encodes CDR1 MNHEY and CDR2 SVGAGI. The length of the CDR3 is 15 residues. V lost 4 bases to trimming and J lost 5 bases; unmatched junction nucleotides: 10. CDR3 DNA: TGTGCCAGCAGTTTTTCCGACAGGGTGGGGACTGAAGCTTTCTTT. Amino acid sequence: CASSFSDRVGTEAFF.

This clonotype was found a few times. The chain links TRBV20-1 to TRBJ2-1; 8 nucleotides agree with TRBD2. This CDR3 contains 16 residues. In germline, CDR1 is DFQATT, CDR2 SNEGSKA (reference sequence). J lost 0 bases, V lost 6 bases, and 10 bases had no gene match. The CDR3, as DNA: TGCAGTGCCGCAGCGCCCGGACTAGCCTCCTACAATGAGCAGTTCTTC. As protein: CSAAAPGLASYNEQFF.

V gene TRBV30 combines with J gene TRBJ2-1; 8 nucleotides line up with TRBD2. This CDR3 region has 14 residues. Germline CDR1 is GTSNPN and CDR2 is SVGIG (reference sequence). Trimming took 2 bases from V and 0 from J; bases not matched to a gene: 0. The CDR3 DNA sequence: TGTGCCTGGAGTAGCGGGAGCTCCTACAATGAGCAGTTCTTC. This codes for CAWSSGSSYNEQFF.